The sequence of this T cell receptor (beta chain) was determined in a study of T cell repertoires in cytomegalovirus infection. Study-wide context: In the study, CMV epitopes included recently identified HLA-C-restricted and well-studied HLA-B-restricted ones. Evidence of both CMV infection and a matching HLA type came from public TCR beta signatures. General observations from the study: Identification of carriers of CMV plus the relevant HLA was performed using cumulative public TCR beta family frequency. The ex vivo response was dominated by HLA-C-restricted CMV-specific TCR beta clonotypes.

TCRdb redid the calling of the reads with MiXCR, one entry per CDR3 protein. The sample has approximately 110,000 distinct CDR3 sequences; around 32% are singletons. Germline CDR1 is LNHDA and CDR2 is SQIVND (reference sequence). V lost 4 bases to trimming and J lost 3 bases; unmatched junction nucleotides: 8. The CDR3 runs 16 residues. Comment on this clonotype: As yet, its antigen is unknown.

This clonotype was obtained from a human donor in good health (CMV status not recorded). Some clones in this sample may be carry-over from other donors' samples. The chain joins TRBV19 to TRBJ1-5; 8 positions match TRBD1. The input for sequencing was CD8+ T cells from cultured PBMCs, taken from culture after CMV antigen stimulation. The CDR3 DNA reads as TGTGCCAGTAGTACAGGGGACAGGATCAACAATCAGCCCCAGCATTTT. Translating it yields CASSTGDRINNQPQHF.